The 20 T cell receptor beta chains below all came from one sample that was sequenced in a study of a mutant IDH1 vaccine in newly diagnosed glioma. Time point denoted: week 47, end of study. Doses of 300 ug of mutant IDH1 20-mer peptide were given with topical imiquimod. The assay was immunoSEQ multiplex PCR, and TCRdb's table has in-frame clones only and misses some. The table records roughly 34,000 clones, roughly 89% of them present only once. These receptors are not linked to any known antigen. Source: PBMCs, taken from a glioma patient whose treatment included an IDH1 peptide vaccine. The origin of the receptors is a woman aged 25 to 39 with glioma.

The V gene is TRBV29-1, the J gene TRBJ2-3; D is undetermined. The ends were cut back, 3 bases at V and 6 bases at J, with 19 bases in the middle. Germline-derived CDR1 and CDR2 are SQVTM and ANQGSEA. This CDR3 has 15 amino acids. The CDR3, as DNA: TGCAGCGTTGACCAATTCGAGACCCTGGCGGATACGCAGTATTTT. This translates into CSVDQFETLADTQYF.

The gene calls are TRBV2 and TRBJ2-2; no reliable D call. CDR3 length: 13 amino acids. The ends were cut back, 7 bases at V and 4 bases at J, with 10 bases in the middle. Per the germline V gene, CDR1 is SNHLY and CDR2 is FYNNEI. As DNA, the CDR3 is TGTGCCAGCACCCTGGACCCCACCGGGGAGCTGTTTTTT. Its protein is CASTLDPTGELFF.

This clone has only one observation. The rearrangement joins TRBV30 to TRBJ1-2; D is uncertain. Germline V CDR1 and CDR2: GTSNPN, SVGIG (reference sequence). The V gene lost 0 bases and the J gene lost 4 bases, with 9 bases spanning the gap. The CDR3 covers 13 residues. CDR3 loop: CAWSVRLIYGYTF. In nucleotides, the CDR3 is TGTGCCTGGAGTGTACGTCTGATCTATGGCTACACCTTC.

V and J are TRBV7-2 and TRBJ2-5; tentative D call: TRBD1 (6 bases). The ends were cut back, 3 bases at V and 12 bases at J, with 14 bases in the middle. Per germline, CDR1 SGHTA and CDR2 FQGNSA. CDR3 length: 12 residues. CDR3 sequence: CASSFGQPNKYF. The CDR3 nucleotides read TGTGCCAGCAGCTTTGGACAGCCCAACAAGTACTTC.

The chain uses TRBV29-1 and TRBJ2-1; D might be TRBD2 (5 bases). CDR3 length: 16 residues. In germline, CDR1 is SQVTM, CDR2 ANQGSEA. Trimming removed 0 bases at V and 7 bases at J, with 19 bases between. Here the CDR3 DNA reads TGCAGCGTTGAAGATCGGGCAGCCCTCACGGGGAATGAGCAGTTCTTC. Its translation is CSVEDRAALTGNEQFF.

By its share, this clone is medium-sized (0.01 to 0.1%). The rearrangement uses TRBV4-2 and TRBJ1-2; D may be TRBD1 (5 bases). The CDR3 has 16 residues. CDR1 is LGHNA and CDR2 is YNFKEQ in the germline V gene. V lost 0 bases to trimming and J lost 1 base, with 12 bases between them. The DNA for the CDR3 is TGTGCCAGCAGCCAAGAAGGACATCTGCTTAACTATGGCTACACCTTC. It translates to CASSQEGHLLNYGYTF.

This chain uses TRBV5-5 with TRBJ1-4, with no clear D. V was pared by 4 bases and J by 4 bases, with 20 bases between. Germline V CDR1 and CDR2: SGHKS, YYEKEE (reference sequence). The CDR3 runs to 17 residues. The CDR3 is CASSLGRLELINEKLFF. The CDR3 nucleotides are TGTGCCAGCAGCCTCGGGCGGCTCGAACTCATTAATGAAAAACTGTTTTTT.

A single count supports this clone. CDR3 amino acids: CASSLAGQVAYEQYF. The CDR3 DNA reads TGCGCCAGCAGCTTGGCCGGGCAGGTGGCCTACGAGCAGTACTTC. The rearrangement uses TRBV5-1 and TRBJ2-7; D is unclear. Trimming took 0 bases from V and 2 from J, leaving 12 bases between them. Germline assignment: CDR1 SGHRS and CDR2 YFSETQ. The CDR3 sequence is 15 residues long.

The chain is built from TRBV7-8 and TRBJ1-1; tentative D call: TRBD1 (6 bases). Trimming took off 1 base at V and 2 bases at J, with 8 bases between the two ends. Germline V CDR1 and CDR2: SGHVS, FQNEAQ. The CDR3 is 14 residues long. CDR3 region: CASSLGGANTEAFF. The DNA of the CDR3 is TGTGCCAGCAGCTTAGGGGGGGCTAACACTGAAGCTTTCTTT.

V and J are TRBV9 and TRBJ2-2; D possibly uses TRBD1 or TRBD2 (5 bases each). The V and J ends lost 0 bases and 2 bases respectively, with 5 bases between them. Germline lookup yields CDR1 SGDLS and CDR2 YYNGEE. CDR3 length equals 14 residues. The CDR3 reads CASSVGDNTGELFF. CDR3 nucleotide sequence: TGTGCCAGCAGCGTAGGGGACAACACCGGGGAGCTGTTTTTT.

The rearrangement joins TRBV5-1 to TRBJ2-5; 10 nucleotides match TRBD2. This CDR3 is built from 15 residues. Germline CDR1 and CDR2: SGHRS and YFSETQ. With V trimmed by 5 bases and J by 2 bases, 6 bases remained unmatched. The CDR3 loop is CASRGLAGVQETQYF. In nucleotides, the CDR3 is TGCGCCAGCAGGGGGCTAGCGGGGGTTCAAGAGACCCAGTACTTC.

V and J are TRBV5-8 and TRBJ2-7, with D unresolved. Between the trimmed V and J ends, which lost 4 bases and 0 bases, there was a span of 8 bases. The CDR3 is 13 amino acids. In germline, CDR1 is SGHTS, CDR2 YDEGEE. The CDR3 coding sequence is TGTGCCAGCAGCGAACTTAACTCCTACGAGCAGTACTTC. Translation: CASSELNSYEQYF.

A few counts support this clone. The rearrangement links TRBV2 to TRBJ2-3, with D perhaps assigned TRBD1 or TRBD2 (5 bases each). Between the trimmed V and J ends, which lost 7 bases and 0 bases, there was a span of 11 bases. The CDR3 is 14 amino acids. Germline assignment: CDR1 SNHLY and CDR2 FYNNEI. CDR3 residues: CASNPGPSTDTQYF. The CDR3 bases are TGTGCCAGCAATCCGGGGCCTAGCACAGATACGCAGTATTTT. Using reference TRBV2 and TRBJ2-3 for the parts outside the CDR3, the full variable domain is EPEVTQTPSHQVTQMGQEVILRCVPISNHLYFYWYRQILGQKVEFLVSFYNNEISEKSEIFDDQFSVERPDGSNFTLKIRSTKLEDSAMYFCASNPGPSTDTQYFGPGTRLTVL.

In this sample, this clone turned up once. The V gene is TRBV25-1, the J gene TRBJ1-2; 11 nucleotides line up with TRBD1. Germline CDR1 MGHDK, CDR2 SYGVNS. The CDR3 extends over 14 amino acids. Trimming took 5 bases from V and 4 from J; bases not matched to a gene: 3. The CDR3 loop is CASSRTGGVYGYTF. CDR3 in DNA: TGTGCCAGCAGTCGGACAGGGGGCGTCTATGGCTACACCTTC.

This chain links TRBV2 with TRBJ2-5, with 7 bases fitting TRBD2. The germline V gene encodes CDR1 SNHLY and CDR2 FYNNEI. J lost 2 bases, V lost 8 bases, and 14 bases had no gene match. The CDR3 runs to 16 residues. The CDR3: CASAGGTRWRQETQYF. The CDR3 bases are TGTGCCAGCGCCGGGGGGACTCGGTGGAGGCAAGAGACCCAGTACTTC.

The rearrangement uses TRBV27 and TRBJ2-2, with 11 bases fitting TRBD2. There are 16 residues in the CDR3. CDR1 and CDR2 from the germline V gene are MNHEY and SMNVEV (reference sequence). Germline trimming cut 0 bases from V and 4 bases from J; bases unmatched to any gene: 1. CDR3 DNA: TGTGCCAGCAGTTTATCGGGACTAGCGGCCACCGGGGAGCTGTTTTTT. Amino acid sequence: CASSLSGLAATGELFF.

The rearrangement uses TRBV19 and TRBJ2-3; D is tentatively TRBD1 or TRBD2 (5 bases each). Per germline, CDR1 LNHDA and CDR2 SQIVND (reference sequence). The CDR3 has 15 amino acids. V was cut by 5 bases and J by 2 bases, with 14 bases left in between. The CDR3 DNA follows: TGTGCCAGTAGTTTAGGGACCGAACTCACAGATACGCAGTATTTT. Translated: CASSLGTELTDTQYF.

V usage is TRBV7-2 and J usage is TRBJ2-5, with D possibly matching TRBD2 (5 bases). Trimming left V 5 bases short and J 5 bases short, with 15 bases between. This CDR3 is built from 14 residues. CDR1 SGHTA and CDR2 FQGNSA come from the germline V gene. The DNA of the CDR3 is TGTGCCAGCAGCCCCTCCGCTAGCAGGGAGACCCAGTACTTC. Encoded protein: CASSPSASRETQYF.

This rearrangement joins TRBV27 to TRBJ2-3; no reliable D call. The V and J ends lost 3 bases and 6 bases respectively, with 4 bases between them. Germline V gives CDR1 MNHEY, CDR2 SMNVEV (reference sequence). This CDR3 has 11 amino acids. The DNA of the CDR3 is TGTGCCAGCAGTTTTTCGGATACGCAGTATTTT. This encodes CASSFSDTQYF.

This chain links TRBV5-1 with TRBJ2-5, with D possibly TRBD1 on 6 matching bases. The V end lost 6 bases, the J end lost 5 bases, and 14 bases lay between the germline ends. Germline lookup yields CDR1 SGHRS and CDR2 YFSETQ. The length of the CDR3 is 13 residues. CDR3 nucleotide sequence: TGCGCCAGCACCCTCAGGGGTGGTGAGACCCAGTACTTC. As protein: CASTLRGGETQYF.